The 3 T cell receptor beta chains reported below all come from one sample, sequenced in a study of CD8+ T cells in alopecia areata. Sequencing templates came from extracted RNA that was reverse transcribed into cDNA. Measured with immunoSEQ multiplex PCR; TCRdb has only the in-frame clones, and not every one. The sample consists of hundreds of thousands of clones, over 45% of them appearing once. The treatment was: oral pan-JAK inhibitor, 5-10 mg twice daily. The source was CD4+ T cells sorted from blood, collected between weeks 51 and 52, from a patient treated with tofacitinib. The receptors originated from a human donor with alopecia areata.

The chain uses TRBV10-3 and TRBJ1-4, with 7 bases lining up with TRBD1. Looked up from germline, CDR1 is ENHRY and CDR2 is SYGVKD. J gave up 10 bases and V 11 bases, and 10 bases lay outside the gene matches. The CDR3 runs 12 residues. The CDR3: CASRDSDGKLFF. The CDR3 nucleotides are TGTGCCTCCCGGGACAGCGATGGAAAACTGTTTTTT.

This chain uses TRBV30 with TRBJ1-1, with D maybe TRBD1 (5 bases). Per germline, CDR1 GTSNPN and CDR2 SVGIG (reference sequence). Trimming pared 2 bases from V and 1 base from J, leaving 8 bases between. This CDR3 has 13 residues. CDR3 amino acids: CAWSPQENTEAFF. The CDR3 nucleotides are TGTGCCTGGAGTCCACAGGAGAACACTGAAGCTTTCTTT.

This clone came up a few times. The chain has TRBV2 and TRBJ2-3; D is unclear. The ends were cut back, 6 bases at V and 2 bases at J, with 3 bases in the middle. This CDR3 region has 11 residues. The germline gives CDR1 SNHLY, CDR2 FYNNEI. The CDR3 protein is CASRFTDTQYF. CDR3 DNA sequence: TGTGCCAGCAGGTTCACAGATACGCAGTATTTT.